This T cell receptor (beta chain) was identified during a study of post-analysis software for immune sequencing data. Study findings and constraints: With F measure, samples from one preparation batch clustered together strongly. Significantly decreased normalized Chao1 diversity was recorded for multiple sclerosis patients relative to controls. There were about 5 TRBV segments more frequent in patients than controls, and TRBV5-6, TRBV5-1 and TRBV20-1 were among them.

The TCR beta cDNA libraries contained unique molecular identifiers. TCRdb passed the PCR reads through MiXCR, listing each CDR3 protein once. The table has roughly 800,000 distinct CDR3 sequences, about half seen once; the top ten hold roughly 4.5%. This clonotype appeared once. Its antigen remains unknown. Germline V CDR1 and CDR2: SQVTM, ANQGSEA. Trimming shortened V by 8 bases and J by 1 base, and 28 bases separated the two germline ends. This CDR3 has 18 residues. Sequenced sample: blood. The sequence was obtained from a girl aged 10 to 17 with multiple sclerosis. The rearrangement joins TRBV29-1 to TRBJ2-3, with D possibly matching TRBD2 (5 bases). As DNA, the CDR3 is TGCAGCCTCCCCTTAGGAGGAACCCTCTCCAAATGCACAGATACGCAGTATTTT. Its protein is CSLPLGGTLSKCTDTQYF.